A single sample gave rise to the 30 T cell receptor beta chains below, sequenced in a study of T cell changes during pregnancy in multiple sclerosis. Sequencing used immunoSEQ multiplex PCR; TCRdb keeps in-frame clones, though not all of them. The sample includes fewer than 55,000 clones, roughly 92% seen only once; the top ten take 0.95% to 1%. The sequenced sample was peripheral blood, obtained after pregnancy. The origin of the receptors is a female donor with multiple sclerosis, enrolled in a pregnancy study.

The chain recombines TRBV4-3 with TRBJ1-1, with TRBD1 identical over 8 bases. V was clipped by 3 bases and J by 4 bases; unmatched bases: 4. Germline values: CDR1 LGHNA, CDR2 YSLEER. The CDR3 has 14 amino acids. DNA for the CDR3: TGCGCCAGCAGCCAGGATACAGGGGGCACTGAAGCTTTCTTT. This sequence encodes CASSQDTGGTEAFF.

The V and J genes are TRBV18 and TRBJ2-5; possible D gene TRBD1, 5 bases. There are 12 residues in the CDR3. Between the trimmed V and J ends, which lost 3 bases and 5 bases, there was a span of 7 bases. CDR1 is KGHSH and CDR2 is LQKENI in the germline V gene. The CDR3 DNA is TGTGCCAGCTCACCGAAGGGGGAGACCCAGTACTTC. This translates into CASSPKGETQYF.

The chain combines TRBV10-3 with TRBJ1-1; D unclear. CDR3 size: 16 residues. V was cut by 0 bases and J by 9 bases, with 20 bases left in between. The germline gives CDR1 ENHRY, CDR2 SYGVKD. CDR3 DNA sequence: TGTGCCATCAGTGAGTCAAGCCCGGGTAGGAAGGAGAAAGCTTTCTTT. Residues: CAISESSPGRKEKAFF.

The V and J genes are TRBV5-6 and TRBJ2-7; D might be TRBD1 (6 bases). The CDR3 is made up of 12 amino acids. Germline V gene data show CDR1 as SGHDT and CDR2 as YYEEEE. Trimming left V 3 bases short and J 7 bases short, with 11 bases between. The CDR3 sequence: CASSSSRGEQYF. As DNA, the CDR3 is TGTGCCAGCAGCTCCTCGAGGGGGGAGCAGTACTTC.

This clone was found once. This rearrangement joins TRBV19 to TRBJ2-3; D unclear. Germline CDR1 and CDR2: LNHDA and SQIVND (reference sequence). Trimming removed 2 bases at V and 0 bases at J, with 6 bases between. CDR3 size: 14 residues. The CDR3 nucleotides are TGTGCCAGTAGTATACATGTCAGCACAGATACGCAGTATTTT. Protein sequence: CASSIHVSTDTQYF.

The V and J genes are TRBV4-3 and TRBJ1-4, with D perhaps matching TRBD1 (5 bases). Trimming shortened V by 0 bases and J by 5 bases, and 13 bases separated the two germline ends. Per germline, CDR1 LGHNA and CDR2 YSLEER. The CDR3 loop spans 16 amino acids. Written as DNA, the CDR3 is TGCGCCAGCAGCCAAGAATTGGGGGGTCAGAATGAAAAACTGTTTTTT. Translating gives CASSQELGGQNEKLFF.

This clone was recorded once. CDR3 region: CASSQGFRSSTDTQYF. The DNA for the CDR3 is TGCGCCAGCAGCCAAGGCTTCAGGTCAAGCACAGATACGCAGTATTTT. V and J are TRBV4-3 and TRBJ2-3, with D unclear. The CDR3 runs to 16 residues. V shed 1 base and J shed 0 bases, with 11 bases lying between them. CDR1 LGHNA and CDR2 YSLEER come from the germline V gene.

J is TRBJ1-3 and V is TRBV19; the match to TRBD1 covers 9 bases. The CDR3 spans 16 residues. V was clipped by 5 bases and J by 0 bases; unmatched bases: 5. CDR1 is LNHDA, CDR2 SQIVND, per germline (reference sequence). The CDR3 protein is CASSASGQGSGNTIYF. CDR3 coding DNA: TGTGCCAGTAGTGCTTCGGGACAGGGCTCTGGAAACACCATATATTTT.

CDR3 nucleotides: TGTGCCAGTAGGGTGCGGGAGGGCACTGAAGCTTTCTTT. Its translation: CASRVREGTEAFF. This sequence joins TRBV19 and TRBJ1-1, with D uncertain. The germline V gene encodes CDR1 LNHDA and CDR2 SQIVND (reference sequence). CDR3 length: 13 residues. Trimming took 6 bases from V and 4 from J, leaving 12 bases between them.

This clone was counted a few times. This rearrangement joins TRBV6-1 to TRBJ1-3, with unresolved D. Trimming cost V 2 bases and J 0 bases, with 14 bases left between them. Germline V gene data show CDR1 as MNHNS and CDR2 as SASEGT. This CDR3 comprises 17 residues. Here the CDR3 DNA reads TGTGCCAGCAGTGAATATGGCGGCGGCCGCTCTGGAAACACCATATATTTT. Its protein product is CASSEYGGGRSGNTIYF.

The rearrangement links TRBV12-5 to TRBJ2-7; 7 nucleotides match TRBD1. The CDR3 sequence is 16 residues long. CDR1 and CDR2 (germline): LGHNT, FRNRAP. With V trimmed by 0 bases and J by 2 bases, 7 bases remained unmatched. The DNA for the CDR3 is TGTGCTAGTGGTTTGGTACTAGGACAGGAACCCTACGAGCAGTACTTC. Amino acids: CASGLVLGQEPYEQYF. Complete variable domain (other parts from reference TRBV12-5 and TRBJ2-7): DARVTQTPRHKVTEMGQEVTMRCQPILGHNTVFWYRQTMMQGLELLAYFRNRAPLDDSGMPKDRFSAEMPDATLATLKIQPSEPRDSAVYFCASGLVLGQEPYEQYFGPGTRLTVT.

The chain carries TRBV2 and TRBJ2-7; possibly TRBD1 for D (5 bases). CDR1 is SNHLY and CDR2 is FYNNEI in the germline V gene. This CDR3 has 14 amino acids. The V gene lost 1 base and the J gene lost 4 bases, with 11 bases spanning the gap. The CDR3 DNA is TGTGCCAGCAGTGAAGATCAGGGTGGATACGAGCAGTACTTC. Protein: CASSEDQGGYEQYF.

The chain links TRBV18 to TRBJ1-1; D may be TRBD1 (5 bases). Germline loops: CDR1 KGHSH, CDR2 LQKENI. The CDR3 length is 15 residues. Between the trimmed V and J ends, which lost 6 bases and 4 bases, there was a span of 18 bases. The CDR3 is CASSSIQGYSTEAFF. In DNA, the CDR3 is TGTGCCAGCTCCTCAATCCAGGGTTACAGCACTGAAGCTTTCTTT.

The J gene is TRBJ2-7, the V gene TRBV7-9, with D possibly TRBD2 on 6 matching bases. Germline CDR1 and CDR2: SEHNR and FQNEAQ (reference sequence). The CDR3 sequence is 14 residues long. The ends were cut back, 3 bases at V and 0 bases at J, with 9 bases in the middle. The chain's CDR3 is CASSFGGASYEQYF. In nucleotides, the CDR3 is TGTGCCAGCAGCTTTGGCGGGGCCTCCTACGAGCAGTACTTC. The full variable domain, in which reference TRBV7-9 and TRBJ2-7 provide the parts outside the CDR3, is DTGVSQNPRHKITKRGQNVTFRCDPISEHNRLYWYRQTLGQGPEFLTYFQNEAQLEKSRLLSDRFSAERPKGSFSTLEIQRTEQGDSAMYLCASSFGGASYEQYFGPGTRLTVT.

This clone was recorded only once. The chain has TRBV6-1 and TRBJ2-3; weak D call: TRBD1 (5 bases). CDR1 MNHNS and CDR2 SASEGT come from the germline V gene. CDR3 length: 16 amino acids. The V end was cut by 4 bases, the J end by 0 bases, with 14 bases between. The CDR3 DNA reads TGTGCCAGCAGTGCTTCTACAGGCATGAGCACAGATACGCAGTATTTT. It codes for CASSASTGMSTDTQYF.

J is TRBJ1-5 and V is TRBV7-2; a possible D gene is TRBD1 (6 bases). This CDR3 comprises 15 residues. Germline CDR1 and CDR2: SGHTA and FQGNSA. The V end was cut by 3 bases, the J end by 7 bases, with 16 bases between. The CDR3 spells CASSLSMGAGQPQHF. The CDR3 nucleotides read TGTGCCAGCAGCTTGTCTATGGGGGCCGGCCAGCCCCAGCATTTT.

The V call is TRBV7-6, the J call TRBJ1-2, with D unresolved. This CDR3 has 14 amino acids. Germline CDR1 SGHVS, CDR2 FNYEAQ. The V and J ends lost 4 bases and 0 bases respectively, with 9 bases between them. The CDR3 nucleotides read TGTGCCAGCAGCTCCGGGTTAGCTAACTATGGCTACACCTTC. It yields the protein CASSSGLANYGYTF.

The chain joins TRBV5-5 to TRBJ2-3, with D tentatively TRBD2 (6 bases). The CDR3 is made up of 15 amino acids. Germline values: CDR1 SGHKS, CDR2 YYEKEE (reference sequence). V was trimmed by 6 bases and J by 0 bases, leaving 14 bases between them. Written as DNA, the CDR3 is TGTGCCAGCAACCCCGGGACTTATAGCACAGATACGCAGTATTTT. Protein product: CASNPGTYSTDTQYF.

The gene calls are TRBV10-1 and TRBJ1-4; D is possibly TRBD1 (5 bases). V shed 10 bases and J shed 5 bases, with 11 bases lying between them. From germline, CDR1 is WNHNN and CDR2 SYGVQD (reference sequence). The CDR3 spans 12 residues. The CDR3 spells CANGTENEKLFF. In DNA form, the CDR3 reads TGCGCCAATGGGACTGAGAATGAAAAACTGTTTTTT.

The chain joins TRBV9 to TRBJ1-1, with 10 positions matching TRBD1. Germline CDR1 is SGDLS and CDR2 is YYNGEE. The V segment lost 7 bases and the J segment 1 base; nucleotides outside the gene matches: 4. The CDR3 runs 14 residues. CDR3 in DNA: TGTGCCAGCGGAAGGGACAGGGGGAACACTGAAGCTTTCTTT. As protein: CASGRDRGNTEAFF.

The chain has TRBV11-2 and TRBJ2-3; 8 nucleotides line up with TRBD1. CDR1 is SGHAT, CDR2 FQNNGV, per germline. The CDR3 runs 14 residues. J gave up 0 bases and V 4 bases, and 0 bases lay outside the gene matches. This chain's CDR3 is CASSWDRSTDTQYF. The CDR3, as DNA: TGTGCCAGCAGCTGGGACAGGAGCACAGATACGCAGTATTTT.

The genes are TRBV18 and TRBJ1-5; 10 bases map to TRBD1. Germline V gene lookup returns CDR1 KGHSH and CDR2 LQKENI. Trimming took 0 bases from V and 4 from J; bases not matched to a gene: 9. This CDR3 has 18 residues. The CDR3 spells CASSPPSTGGLANQPQHF. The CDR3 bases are TGTGCCAGCTCACCACCTTCGACAGGGGGCTTAGCAAATCAGCCCCAGCATTTT.

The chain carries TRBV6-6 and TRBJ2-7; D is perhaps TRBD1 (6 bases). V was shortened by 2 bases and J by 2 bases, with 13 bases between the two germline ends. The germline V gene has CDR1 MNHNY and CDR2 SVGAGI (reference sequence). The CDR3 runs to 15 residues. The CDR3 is CASSYASGDPYEQYF. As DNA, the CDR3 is TGTGCCAGCAGTTACGCATCAGGGGACCCCTACGAGCAGTACTTC.

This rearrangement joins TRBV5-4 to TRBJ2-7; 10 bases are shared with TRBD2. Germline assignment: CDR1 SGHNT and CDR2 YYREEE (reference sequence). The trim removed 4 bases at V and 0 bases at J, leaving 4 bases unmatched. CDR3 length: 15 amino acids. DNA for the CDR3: TGTGCCAGCAGCCCCCTAGCGGGGGCCTCCTACGAGCAGTACTTC. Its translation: CASSPLAGASYEQYF.

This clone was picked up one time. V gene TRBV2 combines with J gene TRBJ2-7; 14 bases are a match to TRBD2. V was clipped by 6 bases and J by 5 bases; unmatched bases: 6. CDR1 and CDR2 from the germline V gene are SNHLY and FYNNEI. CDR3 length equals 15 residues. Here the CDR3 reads CASRAGLAGVHEQYF. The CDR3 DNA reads TGTGCCAGCAGGGCGGGACTAGCGGGGGTTCACGAGCAGTACTTC.

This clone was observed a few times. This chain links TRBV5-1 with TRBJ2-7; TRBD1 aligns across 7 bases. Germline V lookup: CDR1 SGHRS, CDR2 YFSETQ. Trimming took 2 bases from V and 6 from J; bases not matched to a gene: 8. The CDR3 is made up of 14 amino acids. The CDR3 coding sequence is TGCGCCAGCAGCTTACAGGGGCCTCTGGGCGAGCAGTACTTC. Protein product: CASSLQGPLGEQYF.

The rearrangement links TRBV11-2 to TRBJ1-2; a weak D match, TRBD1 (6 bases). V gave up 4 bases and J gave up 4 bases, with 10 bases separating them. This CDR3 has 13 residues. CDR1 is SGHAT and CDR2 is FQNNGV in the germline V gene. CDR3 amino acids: CASSSLDSYGYTF. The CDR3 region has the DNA TGTGCCAGCAGCTCACTGGACAGCTATGGCTACACCTTC.

CDR3 protein: CAISPTGAGTEAFF. As DNA, the CDR3 is TGTGCCATCAGCCCAACAGGGGCAGGCACTGAAGCTTTCTTT. The chain carries TRBV10-3 and TRBJ1-1; 7 bases align to TRBD1. V trimming: 6 bases; J trimming: 4 bases; junction bases outside the gene matches: 8. Germline CDR1 and CDR2: ENHRY and SYGVKD. The length of the CDR3 is 14 residues.

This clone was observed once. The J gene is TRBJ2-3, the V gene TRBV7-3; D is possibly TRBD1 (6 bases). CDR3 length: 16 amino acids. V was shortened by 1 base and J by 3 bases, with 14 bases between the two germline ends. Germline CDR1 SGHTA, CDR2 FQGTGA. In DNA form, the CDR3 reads TGTGCCAGCAGCTTAATCCCCGGACAGATGACAGATACGCAGTATTTT. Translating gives CASSLIPGQMTDTQYF. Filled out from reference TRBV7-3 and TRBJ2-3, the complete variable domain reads GAGVSQTPSNKVTEKGKYVELRCDPISGHTALYWYRQSLGQGPEFLIYFQGTGAADDSGLPNDRFFAVRPEGSVSTLKIQRTERGDSAVYLCASSLIPGQMTDTQYFGPGTRLTVL.

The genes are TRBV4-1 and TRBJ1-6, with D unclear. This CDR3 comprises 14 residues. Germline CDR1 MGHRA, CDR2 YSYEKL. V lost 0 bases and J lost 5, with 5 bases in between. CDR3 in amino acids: CASSQEGDNSPLHF. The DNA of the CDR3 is TGCGCCAGCAGCCAAGAAGGAGATAATTCACCCCTCCACTTT.